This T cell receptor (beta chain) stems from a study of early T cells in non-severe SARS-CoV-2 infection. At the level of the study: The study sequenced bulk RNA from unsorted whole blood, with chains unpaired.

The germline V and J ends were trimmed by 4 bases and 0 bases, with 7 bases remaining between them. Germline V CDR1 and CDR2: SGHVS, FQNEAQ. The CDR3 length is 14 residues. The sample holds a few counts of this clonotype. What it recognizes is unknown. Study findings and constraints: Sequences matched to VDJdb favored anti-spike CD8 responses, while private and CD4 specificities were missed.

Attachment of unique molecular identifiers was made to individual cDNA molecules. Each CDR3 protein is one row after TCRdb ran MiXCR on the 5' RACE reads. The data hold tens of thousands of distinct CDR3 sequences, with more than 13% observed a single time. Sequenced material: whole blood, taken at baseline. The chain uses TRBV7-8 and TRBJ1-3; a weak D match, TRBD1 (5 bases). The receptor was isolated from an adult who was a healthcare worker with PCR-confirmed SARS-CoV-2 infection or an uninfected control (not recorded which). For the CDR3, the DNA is TGTGCCAGCAGCTGGAGGGGCTCTGGAAACACCATATATTTT. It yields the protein CASSWRGSGNTIYF.